The T cell receptor beta chain under discussion was sequenced for a study of beta chain features in type 1 diabetes. Overall study results and limits: A moderate, significant TCRB CDR3 shortening appeared in type 1 diabetes across four CD4+ subsets.

V shed 5 bases and J shed 4 bases, with 14 bases lying between them. The CDR3 has 14 amino acids. The V gene's germline CDR1 is MNHEY and CDR2 SVGAGI. The isolated RNA, all of it, was reverse transcribed, so expressed TCRB transcripts were what got sequenced. Profiled with immunoSEQ multiplex PCR; TCRdb holds only in-frame clones, not every one. The profile shows about 620,000 clones, roughly a sixth of them singletons. To note about this clone: Its antigen remains unidentified.

Sample: naive CD4+ T cells from blood. The V gene is TRBV6-5, the J gene TRBJ1-1, with a weak D call TRBD1 (6 bases). The sequence derives from a man younger than 35 in good health. CDR3 nucleotides: TGTGCCAGCAGTCCCGGGACATCCTTCACTGAAGCTTTCTTT. Protein product: CASSPGTSFTEAFF.